The sequence of this TCR beta chain was determined in a study of T cells in Graves' hyperthyroidism and ophthalmopathy. From RNA transcripts, TCR beta CDR3 regions were amplified. During a first-round RT-PCR of the TCR CDR3, the HTBI primer set was used. TCRdb re-called the multiplex PCR reads with MiXCR, one entry per CDR3 protein. Here the sample spans hundreds of thousands of distinct CDR3 sequences, 13% to 15% being singletons. Trimming cost V 7 bases and J 11 bases; bases outside gene matches: 11. This CDR3 spans 14 amino acids. The germline gives CDR1 LGHNA, CDR2 YNFKEQ. Disease duration was under 3 months in the ophthalmopathy patients, who also had a Clinical Activity Score of at least 3 and a NOSPECS grade of at least 4.

The source of this sequence is an older woman with Graves' ophthalmopathy. The chain combines TRBV4-2 with TRBJ1-6, with 7 bases matching TRBD1. The sequencing sample was made of blood. The CDR3 region is CASNLNQGGTPLHF. CDR3 sequence (DNA): TGTGCCAGCAACCTAAATCAGGGGGGGACACCCCTCCACTTT.